Sequencing of this TCR beta chain was carried out in a study of blood T cell repertoires in COVID-19. V dropped 1 base and J dropped 1; count of bases not matched to a gene: 7. CDR3 length equals 16 residues. Per the germline V gene, CDR1 is GTSNPN and CDR2 is SVGIG (reference sequence). Study processing details: Nucleated cell counts were estimated from reference gene primer amplification. Only in-frame clones appear in the TCRdb table, and some are missing; sequencing was by immunoSEQ multiplex PCR. Clonal size and the V and J genes are those of that table, whereas D and trimming came from the DNA. Here the sample spans roughly 250,000 clones, more than 85% being singletons.

The clonotype originates from a man aged 25 to 40 with acute or convalescent COVID-19. The material sequenced was peripheral blood. The chain employs TRBV30 and TRBJ2-1; 7 bases align to TRBD1. The DNA of the CDR3 is TGTGCCTGGAGTGGTCAAGGGGGCGGGTCCTACAATGAGCAGTTCTTC. It yields the protein CAWSGQGGGSYNEQFF.